These T cell receptor beta chains were read from a single sample in a study of T cell repertoires in cytomegalovirus infection. TCRdb fed the reads into MiXCR, producing one record per CDR3 protein. The table has about 530,000 distinct CDR3 sequences, around a quarter seen once. Sequenced input: PBMCs. The receptors stem from a human donor in good health (CMV status not recorded). Some clones in this sample may be carry-over from other donors' samples. The CDR3 runs from the conserved cysteine through the conserved F or W. A D gene is named only where the DNA matches it firmly. Clone size is given for some rows only: seen once, a few or many times, or a class if the clone is expanded.

clone_size d_call j_call cdr3_length v_call cdr3_aa cdr3_nt
few TRBD1 TRBJ1-2 13 TRBV7-9 CASSVTGGSGYTF TGTGCCAGCAGCGTCACAGGGGGCTCTGGCTACACCTTC
. . TRBJ2-5 14 TRBV20-1 CSASKLFIQETQYF TGCAGTGCATCGAAACTATTTATCCAAGAGACCCAGTACTTC
. TRBD2 TRBJ2-1 16 TRBV7-9 CASSSSTAGGPFEQFF TGTGCCAGCAGCTCCTCCACGGCGGGAGGGCCCTTTGAGCAGTTCTTC
. TRBD2 TRBJ2-3 15 TRBV20-1 CSASPPSGATDTQYF TGCAGTGCTAGTCCGCCTAGCGGAGCCACAGATACGCAGTATTTT
. TRBD1 TRBJ1-5 14 TRBV6-2/TRBV6-3 CASSRGQGLEPQHF TGTGCCAGCAGCCGCGGACAGGGATTGGAGCCCCAGCATTTT
few . TRBJ2-7 13 TRBV7-8 CATGPGRVYEQYF TGTGCCACCGGGCCGGGAAGGGTGTACGAGCAGTACTTC
. . TRBJ2-1 14 TRBV7-3 CASSPTNRDTEQFF TGTGCCAGCAGCCCAACTAACAGGGACACTGAGCAGTTCTTC
. . TRBJ2-1 18 TRBV20-1 CSAKGPLVTTSSYNEQFF TGCAGTGCTAAGGGCCCCCTAGTAACTACTAGCTCCTACAATGAGCAGTTCTTC
. TRBD1 TRBJ2-6 16 TRBV19 CASRDRVFSGANVLTF TGTGCCAGTAGGGACAGGGTGTTCTCTGGGGCCAACGTCCTGACTTTC
once TRBD1 TRBJ2-1 14 TRBV12-3/TRBV12-4 CASSWSYRGNEQFF TGTGCCAGCAGTTGGTCCTACAGGGGAAATGAGCAGTTCTTC
many . TRBJ2-3 12 TRBV7-3 CASSRDGDTQYF TGTGCCAGCAGCCGGGATGGAGATACGCAGTATTTT